Listed below are T cell receptor beta chains from one sample, sequenced in a study of control samples from healthy donors and cancer patients. The method was immunoSEQ multiplex PCR; TCRdb's version includes in-frame clones alone and lacks a portion of them. Of 150,000 to 200,000 clones listed, around 95% are singletons. Sequencing was performed on blood. The receptors derive from a woman aged 55-75 years in good health. The CDR3 runs from the conserved cysteine through the conserved F or W. Clone size appears in some rows only: once, few, many, or a class for an expanded clone.

J,size,V,CDR3
TRBJ1-5,.,TRBV29-1,CSVKIGDSNQPQHF
TRBJ2-3,once,TRBV18,CASSPGGDDTQYF
TRBJ1-3,.,TRBV7-2,CASSFFWGREGTIYF
TRBJ1-6,.,TRBV5-4,CASSPTQGQSYNSPLHF
TRBJ1-1,.,TRBV2,CASSAFRLNTEAFF
TRBJ1-2,.,TRBV4-3,CASSNVLREYGYTF
TRBJ1-1,.,TRBV4-3,CASSRGRQGPNTEAFF
TRBJ1-2,.,TRBV18,CASSPPTTGTYGYTF
TRBJ2-3,few,TRBV6-2/TRBV6-3,CASSFSWTSSSTDTQYF
TRBJ1-1,.,TRBV5-6,CASSWVDRGDTEAFF
TRBJ2-7,.,TRBV10-3,CAISAPDTSSYEQYF
TRBJ2-5,once,TRBV4-2,CASSQRREETQYF
TRBJ1-6,.,TRBV7-9,CASSLGTDNSPLHF
TRBJ2-2,.,TRBV5-1,CASRPETKGGELFF
TRBJ1-4,.,TRBV5-8,CASSPTGGGREKLFF
TRBJ1-3,.,TRBV7-9,CASITGPGNSGNTIYF
TRBJ2-3,.,TRBV25-1,CASSEGTGPTDTQYF
TRBJ1-1,.,TRBV3-1/TRBV3-2,CASSRLGQGEAFF
TRBJ1-5,.,TRBV5-3,CARPPPVGNQPQHF
TRBJ1-5,.,TRBV2,CASRGDNQPQHF
TRBJ2-2,.,TRBV6-2/TRBV6-3,CASSSRQHTGELFF
TRBJ1-4,.,TRBV19,CASSIRGGTNEKLFF
TRBJ1-1,.,TRBV4-1,CASSQDLSYKGVAFF
TRBJ2-2,few,TRBV7-9,CASSYTGELFF
TRBJ1-2,.,TRBV7-2,CASSTGRNYGYTF
TRBJ1-4,.,TRBV9,CASSASLQGAGEKLFF
TRBJ1-5,.,TRBV30,CAWSVGGAQHF
TRBJ2-5,once,TRBV9,CASSPRQGTGYETQYF
TRBJ2-1,.,TRBV6-2/TRBV6-3,CASRYSGGEQFF
TRBJ2-7,.,TRBV29-1,CSVEGRASYEQYF
TRBJ1-2,.,TRBV19,CASSRGQGSLDGYGYTF
TRBJ1-3,.,TRBV9,CASSVDPAKRGNTIYF
TRBJ1-4,.,TRBV4-1,CASSQGQGPTNEKLFF
TRBJ2-3,.,TRBV27,CASSLSGQGPHTQYF
TRBJ2-3,.,TRBV5-1,CASSPSAGADTQYF
TRBJ1-2,.,TRBV29-1,CSVGGGYGYTF
TRBJ1-2,.,TRBV6-6,CASSYSTGGSPAVYTF
TRBJ1-1,.,TRBV11-2,CASSLGPDRTEAFF
TRBJ2-6,once,TRBV27,CASSRVAPSSGANVLTF
TRBJ2-5,.,TRBV15,CATSRDLGAETQYF
TRBJ1-1,.,TRBV6-2/TRBV6-3,CASSYSRYRKNTEAFF
TRBJ2-5,.,TRBV5-1,CASGTIAGVETQYF
TRBJ1-5,.,TRBV27,CASSKSRDRARNQPQHF
TRBJ2-3,.,TRBV6-5,CASSYTSGAGTDTQYF
TRBJ1-2,.,TRBV6-5,CASQRQGASYAHTF
TRBJ2-2,.,TRBV19,CASSLGQGVAGELFF
TRBJ2-5,.,TRBV5-1,CASSDSRVRGTQYF
TRBJ1-1,.,TRBV2,CASRGLNTEAFF
TRBJ1-1,.,TRBV5-6,CASSLFNEAFF
TRBJ1-2,.,TRBV11-2,CASYRADYGYTF